Listed below are T cell receptor beta chains from one sample, sequenced in a study of cytomegalovirus exposure and HLA in healthy donors. Here immunoSEQ multiplex PCR was the method, and the copy in TCRdb shows in-frame clones only, minus some. The data contain roughly 120,000 clones, 60% to 80% of them singletons. Sequences were obtained from PBMCs. These receptors all stem from a man over 45 in good health and CMV-seropositive. The CDR3 runs from the conserved cysteine through the conserved F or W. The D gene is left open where the match is weak. Rows give clone size only sometimes, using once, few, many, or a class for an expanded clone.

d_call: TRBD1; v_call: TRBV28; clone_size: .; j_call: TRBJ2-3; cdr3_nt: TGTGCCAGCAGGACGGGACAGGGCACAGATACGCAGTATTTT; cdr3_aa: CASRTGQGTDTQYF
d_call: .; v_call: TRBV19; clone_size: few; j_call: TRBJ1-5; cdr3_nt: TGTGCCACTCTCCCGCCAGGGGGCAATCAGCCCCAGCATTTT; cdr3_aa: CATLPPGGNQPQHF
d_call: TRBD1; v_call: TRBV5-4; clone_size: few; j_call: TRBJ1-2; cdr3_nt: TGTGCCAGCAGCTTGGAGGGGGGACAGGGGAATGGCTACACCTTC; cdr3_aa: CASSLEGGQGNGYTF
d_call: .; v_call: TRBV6-6; clone_size: .; j_call: TRBJ1-4; cdr3_nt: TGTGCCAGCAGTTACATAGAGCGTAATGAAAAACTGTTTTTT; cdr3_aa: CASSYIERNEKLFF
d_call: TRBD1; v_call: TRBV6-5; clone_size: .; j_call: TRBJ2-7; cdr3_nt: TGTGCCAGCAGCCTCGGACAGGTCTACGAGCAGTACTTC; cdr3_aa: CASSLGQVYEQYF
d_call: TRBD1; v_call: TRBV7-9; clone_size: .; j_call: TRBJ1-1; cdr3_nt: TGTTCCGGGGACAGGGGGCTCACTGAAGCTTTCTTT; cdr3_aa: CSGDRGLTEAFF
d_call: TRBD1; v_call: TRBV14; clone_size: few; j_call: TRBJ2-3; cdr3_nt: TGTGCCAGCAGCCAAACAGGGGCCCTCCCAACAGATACGCAGTATTTT; cdr3_aa: CASSQTGALPTDTQYF
d_call: TRBD1; v_call: TRBV19; clone_size: few; j_call: TRBJ1-4; cdr3_nt: TGTGCCAGTCTTTCCTTGGACAGGGGGTATGAAAAACTGTTTTTT; cdr3_aa: CASLSLDRGYEKLFF
d_call: TRBD2; v_call: TRBV9; clone_size: once; j_call: TRBJ2-5; cdr3_nt: TGTGCCAGCAGCGTAGCCCCCCTAGCGGGGACCCAAGAGACCCAGTACTTC; cdr3_aa: CASSVAPLAGTQETQYF
d_call: .; v_call: TRBV9; clone_size: .; j_call: TRBJ1-2; cdr3_nt: TGTGCCAGCAGCGTAGGGATAGCCTCGGGGGGCTACACCTTC; cdr3_aa: CASSVGIASGGYTF
d_call: .; v_call: TRBV9; clone_size: .; j_call: TRBJ2-3; cdr3_nt: TGTGCCAGCAGCCCCCGACAGACAGATACGCAGTATTTT; cdr3_aa: CASSPRQTDTQYF
d_call: .; v_call: TRBV6-5; clone_size: .; j_call: TRBJ1-4; cdr3_nt: TGTGCCAGCAGGGAAGCGGGCGAAAAACTGTTTTTT; cdr3_aa: CASREAGEKLFF
d_call: .; v_call: TRBV7-8; clone_size: .; j_call: TRBJ2-7; cdr3_nt: TGTGCCAGCAGCTTAAGGCGGCACAAATACGAGCAGTACTTC; cdr3_aa: CASSLRRHKYEQYF
d_call: .; v_call: TRBV28; clone_size: once; j_call: TRBJ2-4; cdr3_nt: TGTGCCAGCAGTACAAACCAAGGGATGCCGGGGATTCAGTACTTC; cdr3_aa: CASSTNQGMPGIQYF
d_call: TRBD2; v_call: TRBV29-1; clone_size: few; j_call: TRBJ2-3; cdr3_nt: TGCAGCCCTCAGGGACTAGCGGGGGGGGGCGCAGATACGCAGTATTTT; cdr3_aa: CSPQGLAGGGADTQYF
d_call: .; v_call: TRBV7-2; clone_size: .; j_call: TRBJ2-7; cdr3_nt: TGTGCCAGCAGCCGAGACAGCGCAGGATCCTACGAGCAGTACTTC; cdr3_aa: CASSRDSAGSYEQYF
d_call: TRBD1; v_call: TRBV6-6; clone_size: .; j_call: TRBJ2-7; cdr3_nt: TGTGCCAGCAGATCACAGGGGGCCTACTACGAGCAGTACTTC; cdr3_aa: CASRSQGAYYEQYF
d_call: .; v_call: TRBV14; clone_size: .; j_call: TRBJ2-7; cdr3_nt: TGTGCCAGCAGCCAAGGTCAGGGGATGGACTACGAGCAGTACTTC; cdr3_aa: CASSQGQGMDYEQYF
d_call: .; v_call: TRBV11-2; clone_size: .; j_call: TRBJ1-1; cdr3_nt: TGTGCCAGCAGCTTAGGCCACAGACTGAACACTGAAGCTTTCTTT; cdr3_aa: CASSLGHRLNTEAFF
d_call: .; v_call: TRBV18; clone_size: .; j_call: TRBJ2-7; cdr3_nt: TGTGCCAGCTCACCAATGGGCAGTACCTACGAGCAGTACTTC; cdr3_aa: CASSPMGSTYEQYF
d_call: TRBD1; v_call: TRBV27; clone_size: .; j_call: TRBJ2-1; cdr3_nt: TGTGCCAGCGTCCGGACAGGGTACAATGAGCAGTTCTTC; cdr3_aa: CASVRTGYNEQFF
d_call: .; v_call: TRBV6-5; clone_size: .; j_call: TRBJ2-7; cdr3_nt: TGTGCCAGCAGTTACTCGTACGCCGGACTCTACGAGCAGTACTTC; cdr3_aa: CASSYSYAGLYEQYF
d_call: .; v_call: TRBV7-2; clone_size: .; j_call: TRBJ1-3; cdr3_nt: TGTGCCAGCAGCTTAGGACAGGCTGGAAACACCATATATTTT; cdr3_aa: CASSLGQAGNTIYF
d_call: .; v_call: TRBV18; clone_size: few; j_call: TRBJ2-7; cdr3_nt: TGTGCCAGCTCACCGATCGGCACAGGCAACTCCTACGAGCAGTACTTC; cdr3_aa: CASSPIGTGNSYEQYF
d_call: .; v_call: TRBV30; clone_size: .; j_call: TRBJ1-5; cdr3_nt: TGTGCCTGGAGTGTACTAGTCAGGTGTGGCAATCAGCCCCAGCATTTT; cdr3_aa: CAWSVLVRCGNQPQHF
d_call: .; v_call: TRBV5-1; clone_size: .; j_call: TRBJ1-2; cdr3_nt: TGCGCCAGCAGCTTGGGGTCCGCAGGGATTGGGTATGGCTACACCTTC; cdr3_aa: CASSLGSAGIGYGYTF
d_call: .; v_call: TRBV6-1; clone_size: .; j_call: TRBJ2-7; cdr3_nt: TGTGCCAGCAGCTCACCCTTTCGCAGATTTTACGAGCAGTACTTC; cdr3_aa: CASSSPFRRFYEQYF